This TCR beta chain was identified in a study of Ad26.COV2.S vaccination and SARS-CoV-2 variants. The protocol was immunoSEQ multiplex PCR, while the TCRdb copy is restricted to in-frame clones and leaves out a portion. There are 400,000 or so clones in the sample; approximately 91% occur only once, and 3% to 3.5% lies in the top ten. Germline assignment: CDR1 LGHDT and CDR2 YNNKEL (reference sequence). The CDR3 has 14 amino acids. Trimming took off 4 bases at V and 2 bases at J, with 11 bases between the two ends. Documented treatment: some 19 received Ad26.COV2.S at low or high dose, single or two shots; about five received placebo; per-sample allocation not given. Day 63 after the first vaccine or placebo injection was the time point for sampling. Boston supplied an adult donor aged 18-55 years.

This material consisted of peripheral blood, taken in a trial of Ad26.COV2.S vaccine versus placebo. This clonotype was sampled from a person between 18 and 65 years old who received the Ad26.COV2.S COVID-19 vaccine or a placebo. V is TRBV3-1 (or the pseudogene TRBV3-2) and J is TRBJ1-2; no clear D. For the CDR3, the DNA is TGTGCCAGCAGCCGGCAAGACATGAACTATGGCTACACCTTC. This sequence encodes CASSRQDMNYGYTF.